This T cell receptor beta chain originates from a study of glioma-infiltrating T cells after dendritic cell vaccination. Overall study: Samples are from glioblastoma patients in Phase I and II dendritic cell vaccine trials.

General observations from the study: Few patients contributed both blood and tumor specimens.

This clone turned up a few times. Its antigen remains unidentified. Germline CDR1 and CDR2: LNHDA and SQIVND (reference sequence). V trimming: 6 bases; J trimming: 5 bases; junction bases outside the gene matches: 11. This CDR3 is built from 16 residues. The immunoSEQ assay amplified TCRB CDR3 from up to roughly 2 ug DNA. Clones were read by immunoSEQ multiplex PCR, and TCRdb kept only the in-frame ones, dropping some. The sample lists about 87,000 clones; roughly 89% were seen once. The chain is built from TRBV19 and TRBJ2-3; TRBD2 aligns across 10 bases. The receptor was derived from a human donor with glioblastoma. Material: blood, obtained before dendritic cell vaccination. The CDR3 spells CASSSQRGGFIDTQYF. CDR3 sequence (DNA): TGTGCCAGTAGCTCCCAGCGGGGGGGCTTTATAGATACGCAGTATTTT.